This TCR beta chain was retrieved from a study of blood T cell repertoires in COVID-19. Background on the study: Collection of acute and convalescent COVID-19 samples took place in the United States, Italy and Spain.

The germline CDR1 and CDR2 sequences are MDHEN and SYDVKM. This CDR3 is built from 14 residues. Trimming took 6 bases from V and 5 from J, leaving 13 bases between them. Cohorts were based on clinical histories the participants reported. Recovery among Cohort 3 donors was established by two negative PCRs, clearance, or symptom resolution. Per the original data handling: Using reference gene primer amplification, nucleated cell counts were estimated. Using immunoSEQ multiplex PCR, the repertoire was profiled, and TCRdb retains in-frame clones only, with some absent. That table is the source of V, J and clone size, and D and trimming were worked out from the DNA. The table includes about 310,000 clones, roughly 89% detected once.

The material sequenced was PBMCs or T cells enriched from blood (not recorded which). The genes are TRBV28 and TRBJ1-4; maybe TRBD1 (5 bases). This TCR was sampled from a woman between 25 and 40 years old who had recovered from COVID-19. The CDR3 DNA sequence: TGTGCCAGCAGCCGGCCAACAGGAAATGAAAAACTGTTTTTT. It yields the protein CASSRPTGNEKLFF. The full variable domain, with the rest looked up from reference TRBV28 and TRBJ1-4, is DVKVTQSSRYLVKRTGEKVFLECVQDMDHENMFWYRQDPGLGLRLIYFSYDVKMKEKGDIPEGYSVSREKKERFSLILESASTNQTSMYLCASSRPTGNEKLFFGSGTQLSVL.